This TCR beta chain came from a study of blood T cell repertoires in COVID-19. Sequenced by immunoSEQ multiplex PCR; TCRdb stores in-frame clones only, minus some. The sample has about 110,000 clones; around 83% are singletons. This CDR3 contains 10 residues. Trimming pared 5 bases from V and 3 bases from J, leaving 2 bases between. Germline lookup yields CDR1 SNHLY and CDR2 FYNNEI. The receptor was isolated from a middle-aged man with acute or convalescent COVID-19. The chain carries TRBV2 and TRBJ2-7; no reliable D call. The sample was peripheral blood. The CDR3 protein is CASSHYEQYF. The CDR3 bases are TGTGCCAGCAGTCACTACGAGCAGTACTTC.